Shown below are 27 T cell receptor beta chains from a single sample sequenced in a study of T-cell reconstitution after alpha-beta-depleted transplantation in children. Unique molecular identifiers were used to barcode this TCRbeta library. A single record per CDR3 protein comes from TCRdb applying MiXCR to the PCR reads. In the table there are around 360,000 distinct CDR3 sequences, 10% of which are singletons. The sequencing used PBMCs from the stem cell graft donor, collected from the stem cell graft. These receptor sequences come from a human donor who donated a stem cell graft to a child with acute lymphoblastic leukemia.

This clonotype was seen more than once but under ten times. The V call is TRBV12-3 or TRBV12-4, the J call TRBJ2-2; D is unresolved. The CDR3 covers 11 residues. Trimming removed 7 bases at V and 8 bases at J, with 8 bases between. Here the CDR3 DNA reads TGTGCCAGCACCTTGTTTGGGGAGCTGTTTTTT. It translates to CASTLFGELFF.

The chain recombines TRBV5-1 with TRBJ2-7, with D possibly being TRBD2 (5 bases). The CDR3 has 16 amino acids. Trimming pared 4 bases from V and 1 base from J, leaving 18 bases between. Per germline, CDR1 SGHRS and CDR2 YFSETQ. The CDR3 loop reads CASSPENRGPSYEQYF. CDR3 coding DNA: TGCGCCAGCAGCCCTGAGAACCGGGGTCCATCCTACGAGCAGTACTTC.

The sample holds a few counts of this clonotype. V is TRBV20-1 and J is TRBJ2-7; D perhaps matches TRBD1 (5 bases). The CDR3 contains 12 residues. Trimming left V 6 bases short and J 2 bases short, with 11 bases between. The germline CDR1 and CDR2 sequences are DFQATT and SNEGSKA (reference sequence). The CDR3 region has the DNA TGCAGTGCCTCCAGGGTAACCTACGAGCAGTACTTC. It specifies CSASRVTYEQYF.

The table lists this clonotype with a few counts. CDR3 in DNA: TGTGCCAGCAGCGGGGTAGCGGGAGTTAGGAATGAGCAGTTCTTC. As protein: CASSGVAGVRNEQFF. The chain employs TRBV7-9 and TRBJ2-1, with TRBD2 matching 9 bases. The CDR3 consists of 15 residues. Germline V gene data show CDR1 as SEHNR and CDR2 as FQNEAQ (reference sequence). Trimming at V came to 5 bases and at J to 7 bases, leaving 9 bases not matched to a gene.

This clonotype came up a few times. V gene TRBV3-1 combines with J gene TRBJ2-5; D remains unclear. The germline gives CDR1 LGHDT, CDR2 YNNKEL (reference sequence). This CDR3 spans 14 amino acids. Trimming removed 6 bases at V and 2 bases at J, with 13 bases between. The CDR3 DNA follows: TGTGCCAGCAGTCAACGGAGCGCGCAAGAGACCCAGTACTTC. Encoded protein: CASSQRSAQETQYF.

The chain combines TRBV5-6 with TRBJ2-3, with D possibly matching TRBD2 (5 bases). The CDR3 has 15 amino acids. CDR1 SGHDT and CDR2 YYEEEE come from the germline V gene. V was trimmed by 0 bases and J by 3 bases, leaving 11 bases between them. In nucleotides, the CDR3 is TGTGCCAGCAGCTTGGAGAGAGGGTTGACAGATACGCAGTATTTT. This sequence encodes CASSLERGLTDTQYF.

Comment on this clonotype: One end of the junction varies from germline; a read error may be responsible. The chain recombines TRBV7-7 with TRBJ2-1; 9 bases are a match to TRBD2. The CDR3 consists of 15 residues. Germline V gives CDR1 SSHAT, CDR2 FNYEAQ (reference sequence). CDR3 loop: CASSLEAGGPDEQFF. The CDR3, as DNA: TGTGCTAGCAGCTTAGAGGCGGGAGGGCCCGATGAGCAGTTCTTC.

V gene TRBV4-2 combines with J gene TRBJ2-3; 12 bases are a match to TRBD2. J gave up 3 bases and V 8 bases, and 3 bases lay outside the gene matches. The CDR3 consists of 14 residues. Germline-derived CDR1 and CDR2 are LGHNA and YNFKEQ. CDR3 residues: CASRLAGETDTQYF. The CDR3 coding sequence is TGTGCCAGCCGACTAGCGGGAGAGACAGATACGCAGTATTTT.

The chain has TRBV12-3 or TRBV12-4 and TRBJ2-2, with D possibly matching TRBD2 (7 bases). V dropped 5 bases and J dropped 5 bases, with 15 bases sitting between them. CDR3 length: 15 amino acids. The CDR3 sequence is CASSPRGGRTGELFF. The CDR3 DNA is TGTGCCAGCAGTCCTAGGGGGGGGAGAACCGGGGAGCTGTTTTTT.

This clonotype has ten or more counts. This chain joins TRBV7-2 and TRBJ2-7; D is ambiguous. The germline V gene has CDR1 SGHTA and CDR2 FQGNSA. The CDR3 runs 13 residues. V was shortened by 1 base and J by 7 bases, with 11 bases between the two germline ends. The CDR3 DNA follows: TGTGCCAGCAGCTTAGGTATTAGGTTAGAGCAGTACTTC. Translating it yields CASSLGIRLEQYF.

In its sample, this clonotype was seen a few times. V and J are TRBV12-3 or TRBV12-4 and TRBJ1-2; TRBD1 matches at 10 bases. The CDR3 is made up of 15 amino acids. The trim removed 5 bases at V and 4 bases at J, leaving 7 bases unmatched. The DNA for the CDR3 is TGTGCCAGCAGTCCCCAGACAGGGGGCCCCTATGGCTACACCTTC. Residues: CASSPQTGGPYGYTF.

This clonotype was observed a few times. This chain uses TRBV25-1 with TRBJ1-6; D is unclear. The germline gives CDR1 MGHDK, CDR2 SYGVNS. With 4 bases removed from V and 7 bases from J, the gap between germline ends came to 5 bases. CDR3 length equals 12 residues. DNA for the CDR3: TGTGCCAGCAGTGTCATAAATTCACCCCTCCACTTT. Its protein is CASSVINSPLHF.

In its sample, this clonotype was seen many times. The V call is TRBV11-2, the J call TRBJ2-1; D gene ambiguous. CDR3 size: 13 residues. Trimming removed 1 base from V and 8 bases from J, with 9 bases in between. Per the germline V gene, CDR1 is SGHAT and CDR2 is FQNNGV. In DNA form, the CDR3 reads TGTGCCAGCAGCTTAGGGTTTCGGTATGAGCAGTTCTTC. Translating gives CASSLGFRYEQFF.

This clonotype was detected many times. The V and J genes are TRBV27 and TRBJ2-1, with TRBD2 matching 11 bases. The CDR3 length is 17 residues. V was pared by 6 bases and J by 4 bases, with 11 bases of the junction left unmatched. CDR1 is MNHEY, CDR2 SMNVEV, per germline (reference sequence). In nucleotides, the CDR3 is TGTGCCAGCAGCCCCTACCTAATAGCGGGAGGGTACAATGAGCAGTTCTTC. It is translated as CASSPYLIAGGYNEQFF.

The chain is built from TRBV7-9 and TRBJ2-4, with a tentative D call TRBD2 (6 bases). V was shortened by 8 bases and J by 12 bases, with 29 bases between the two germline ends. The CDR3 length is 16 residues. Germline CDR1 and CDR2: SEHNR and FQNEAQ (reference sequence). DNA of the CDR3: TGTGCCAGCTACCCGCTCGGTGGAGGGTCATTTGTCAGTCAGTACTTC. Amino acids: CASYPLGGGSFVSQYF.

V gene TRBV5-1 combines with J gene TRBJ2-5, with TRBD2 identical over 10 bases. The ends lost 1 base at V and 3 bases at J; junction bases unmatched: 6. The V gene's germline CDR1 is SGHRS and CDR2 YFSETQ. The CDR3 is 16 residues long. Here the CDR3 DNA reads TGCGCCAGCAGCTTGCCTAGCGGGAGTGTAGAAGAGACCCAGTACTTC. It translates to CASSLPSGSVEETQYF.

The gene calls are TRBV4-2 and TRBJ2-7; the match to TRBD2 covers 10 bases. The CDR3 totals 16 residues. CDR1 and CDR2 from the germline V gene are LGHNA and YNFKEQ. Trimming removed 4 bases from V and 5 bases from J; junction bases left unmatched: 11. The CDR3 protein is CASSRYASGSHDEQYF. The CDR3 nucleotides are TGTGCCAGCAGCCGCTACGCTAGCGGGAGTCATGACGAGCAGTACTTC.

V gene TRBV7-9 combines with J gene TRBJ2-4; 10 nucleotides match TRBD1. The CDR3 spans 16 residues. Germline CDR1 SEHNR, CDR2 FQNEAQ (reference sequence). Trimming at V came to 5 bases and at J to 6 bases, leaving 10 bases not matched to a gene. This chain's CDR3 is CASSPGWGQGSNIQYF. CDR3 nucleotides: TGTGCCAGCAGCCCTGGTTGGGGACAGGGGTCAAACATTCAGTACTTC.

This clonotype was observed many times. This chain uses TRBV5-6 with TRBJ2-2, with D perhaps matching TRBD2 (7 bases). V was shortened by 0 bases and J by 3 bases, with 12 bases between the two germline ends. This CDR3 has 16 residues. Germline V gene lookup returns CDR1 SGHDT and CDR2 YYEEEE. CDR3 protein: CASSLARGAYTGELFF. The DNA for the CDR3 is TGTGCCAGCAGCTTGGCCCGGGGGGCATACACCGGGGAGCTGTTTTTT.

The CDR3 DNA is TGTGCCAGCAGCTCCGGGGACGTTGACTACGAGCAGTACTTC. Translating it yields CASSSGDVDYEQYF. The chain employs TRBV5-6 and TRBJ2-7; TRBD1 or TRBD2 may be the D gene (5 bases each). V was shortened by 3 bases and J by 3 bases, with 13 bases between the two germline ends. The CDR3 loop spans 14 amino acids. CDR1 and CDR2 from the germline V gene are SGHDT and YYEEEE.

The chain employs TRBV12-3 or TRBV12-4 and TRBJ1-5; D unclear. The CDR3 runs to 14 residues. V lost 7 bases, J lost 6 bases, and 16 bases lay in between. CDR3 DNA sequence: TGTGCCAGCACCCGCGTCGGAGGTACTCAGCCCCAGCATTTT. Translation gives CASTRVGGTQPQHF.

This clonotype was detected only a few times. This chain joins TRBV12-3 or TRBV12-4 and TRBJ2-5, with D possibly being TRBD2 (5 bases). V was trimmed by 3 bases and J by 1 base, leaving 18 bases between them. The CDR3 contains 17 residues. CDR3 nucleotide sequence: TGTGCCAGCAGTTTTCAATCAAATAGCGCAGTCCAAGAGACCCAGTACTTC. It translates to CASSFQSNSAVQETQYF.

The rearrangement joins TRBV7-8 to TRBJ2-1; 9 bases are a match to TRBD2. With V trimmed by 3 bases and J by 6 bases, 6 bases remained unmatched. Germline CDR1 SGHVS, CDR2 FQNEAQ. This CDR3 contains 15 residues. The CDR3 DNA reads TGTGCCAGCAGCTTTGGACTAGCGCGGACCAATGAGCAGTTCTTC. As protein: CASSFGLARTNEQFF.

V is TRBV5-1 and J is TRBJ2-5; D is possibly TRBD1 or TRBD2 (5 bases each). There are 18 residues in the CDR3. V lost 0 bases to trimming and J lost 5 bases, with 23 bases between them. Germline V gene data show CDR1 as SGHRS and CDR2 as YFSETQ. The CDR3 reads CASSLAGASRPRTETQYF. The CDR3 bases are TGCGCCAGCAGCTTGGCCGGGGCTAGCAGACCCCGTACGGAGACCCAGTACTTC.

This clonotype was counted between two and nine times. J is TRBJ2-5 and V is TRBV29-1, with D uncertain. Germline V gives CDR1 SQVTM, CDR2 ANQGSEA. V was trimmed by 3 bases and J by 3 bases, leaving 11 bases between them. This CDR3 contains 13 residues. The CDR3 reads CSVEVKRKETQYF. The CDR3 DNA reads TGCAGCGTTGAGGTCAAGCGCAAAGAGACCCAGTACTTC. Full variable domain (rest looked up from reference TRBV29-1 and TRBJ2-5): SAVISQKPSRDICQRGTSLTIQCQVDSQVTMMFWYRQQPGQSLTLIATANQGSEATYESGFVIDKFPISRPNLTFSTLTVSNMSPEDSSIYLCSVEVKRKETQYFGPGTRLLVL.

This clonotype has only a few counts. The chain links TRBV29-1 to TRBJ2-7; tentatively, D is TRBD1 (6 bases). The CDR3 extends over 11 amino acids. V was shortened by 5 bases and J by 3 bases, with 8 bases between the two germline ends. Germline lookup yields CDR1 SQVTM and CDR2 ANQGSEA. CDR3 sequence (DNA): TGCAGCGTTTTGACAGGCTACGAGCAGTACTTC. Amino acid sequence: CSVLTGYEQYF.

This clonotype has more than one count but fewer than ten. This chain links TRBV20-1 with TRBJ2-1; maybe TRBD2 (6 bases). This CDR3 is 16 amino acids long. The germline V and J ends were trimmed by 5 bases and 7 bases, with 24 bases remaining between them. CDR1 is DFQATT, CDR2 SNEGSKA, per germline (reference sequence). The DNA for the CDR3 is TGCAGTGCTTTGTGGTTAGGTAGCGGAGAGGGAAATGAGCAGTTCTTC. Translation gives CSALWLGSGEGNEQFF.